The 9 T cell receptor beta chains listed next were all sequenced from one sample in a study of blood T cell repertoires in COVID-19. Assay used: immunoSEQ multiplex PCR; TCRdb lists only in-frame clones, some missing. The data show 440,000 or so clones, approximately 90% seen once. Input material: peripheral blood. Source of these receptors: a woman aged 35 to 49 with COVID-19, enrolled during active disease.

This chain joins TRBV12-3 or TRBV12-4 and TRBJ2-7; D is perhaps TRBD1 (6 bases). The length of the CDR3 is 13 residues. V lost 3 bases to trimming and J lost 7 bases, with 13 bases between them. CDR3 sequence reads: CASSFQQGWEQYF. The CDR3 region has the DNA TGTGCCAGCAGTTTCCAACAGGGCTGGGAGCAGTACTTC.

The V call is TRBV19, the J call TRBJ2-7, with a weak D call TRBD1 (6 bases). V gave up 7 bases and J gave up 2 bases, with 15 bases separating them. The germline CDR1 and CDR2 sequences are LNHDA and SQIVND (reference sequence). The CDR3 runs to 14 residues. CDR3 loop: CASTRQVGAYEQYF. In DNA form, the CDR3 reads TGTGCCAGTACTAGACAGGTCGGGGCCTACGAGCAGTACTTC.

CDR3 loop: CASSEFGTSGKSYNEQFF. CDR3 sequence (DNA): TGTGCCAGCAGTGAGTTTGGGACTAGCGGCAAATCCTACAATGAGCAGTTCTTC. This chain joins TRBV6-2 or TRBV6-3 and TRBJ2-1; 11 bases match TRBD2. This CDR3 is 18 amino acids long. Germline CDR1 MNHEY, CDR2 SVGEGT. V lost 5 bases and J lost 1; bases outside the gene matches: 10.

This clone came up a few times. The rearrangement links TRBV28 to TRBJ2-7; perhaps TRBD1 as D (6 bases). From germline, CDR1 is MDHEN and CDR2 SYDVKM. The CDR3 length is 14 residues. Trimming stripped 4 bases from V and 2 bases from J, with 12 bases between. The CDR3, as DNA: TGTGCCAGCAGTTCTAACAGGGTTCCCTACGAGCAGTACTTC. Protein product: CASSSNRVPYEQYF.

CDR3 coding DNA: TGTGCCAGCAGCCAAGTCATGGTAACGAGCGAGCAGTACTTC. This codes for CASSQVMVTSEQYF. The gene calls are TRBV14 and TRBJ2-7; D call uncertain. CDR1 and CDR2 from the germline V gene are SGHDN and FVKESK. The V gene lost 1 base and the J gene lost 6 bases, with 13 bases spanning the gap. CDR3 size: 14 residues.

The chain employs TRBV6-2 or TRBV6-3 and TRBJ2-7; D uncertain. The germline V gene has CDR1 MNHEY and CDR2 SVGEGT. There are 15 residues in the CDR3. Between the trimmed V and J ends, which lost 3 bases and 0 bases, there was a span of 12 bases. Here the CDR3 reads CASSYRGGSSYEQYF. CDR3 bases: TGTGCCAGCAGTTATCGAGGCGGCAGCTCCTACGAGCAGTACTTC.

V is TRBV7-8 and J is TRBJ2-3; tentatively, D is TRBD1 (6 bases). The CDR3 runs to 16 residues. With 2 bases removed from V and 0 bases from J, the gap between germline ends came to 12 bases. Germline CDR1 and CDR2: SGHVS and FQNEAQ. For the CDR3, the DNA is TGTGCCAGCAGCTTATTCGACGGACAGAGCACAGATACGCAGTATTTT. Protein sequence: CASSLFDGQSTDTQYF.

The J gene is TRBJ1-5, the V gene TRBV10-3; possibly TRBD1 for D (6 bases). V lost 5 bases, J lost 0 bases, and 23 bases lay in between. The length of the CDR3 is 19 residues. Germline V lookup: CDR1 ENHRY, CDR2 SYGVKD. CDR3 sequence: CAISLRPGTTTYSNQPQHF. The CDR3 DNA sequence: TGTGCCATCAGTCTTAGACCCGGGACAACAACTTATAGCAATCAGCCCCAGCATTTT.

The chain joins TRBV12-5 to TRBJ2-3; a weak D match, TRBD1 (6 bases). CDR1 is LGHNT, CDR2 FRNRAP, per germline. The CDR3 has 16 amino acids. Between the trimmed V and J ends, which lost 0 bases and 0 bases, there was a span of 10 bases. DNA for the CDR3: TGTGCTAGTGGTTTGGTACAGAGGGGGAGCACAGATACGCAGTATTTT. Translated: CASGLVQRGSTDTQYF.